This T cell receptor (beta chain) was obtained from a study of cytomegalovirus exposure and HLA in healthy donors. For the study at large: Unique TCR beta sequences numbering about 100 million came from about 179 million T cells in an earlier analysis.

Regarding this clone: The antigen is not known.

V lost 7 bases to trimming and J lost 1 base, with 22 bases between them. Looked up from germline, CDR1 is SGHAT and CDR2 is FQDESV (reference sequence). The CDR3 sequence is 17 residues long. Study findings and constraints: Researchers left out some V segments, among them TRBV6-2 and TRBV6-3, as indistinguishable.

PCR involved 60 Vbeta and 13 Jbeta primers. Produced via immunoSEQ multiplex PCR; TCRdb's table is partial and in-frame only. The repertoire holds some 90,000 clones, roughly 80% seen once, with more than 2.5% in the top ten. This TCR was recovered from a man between 40 and 49 years old in good health and CMV-seronegative. Sequencing used PBMCs. The chain carries TRBV11-1 and TRBJ1-1; D is perhaps TRBD1 (6 bases). CDR3 nucleotide sequence: TGTGCCAGCAACTCCCCCGGGGGGCTGACTGGGAACACTGAAGCTTTCTTT. The encoded protein is CASNSPGGLTGNTEAFF.